This T cell receptor (beta chain) was recorded in a study of blood T cell repertoires in COVID-19. At the level of the study: Samples of COVID-19 (acute and convalescent) were obtained from the United States, Italy and Spain.

In the source study's methods: Amplifying reference gene primers gave estimates of nucleated cell counts. This table comes from immunoSEQ multiplex PCR, and its TCRdb copy is limited to in-frame clones, with some not included. V and J calls and clone size are those listed in that table; D and trimming were worked out from the DNA. The profile covers 280,000 or so clones, with approximately 83% appearing a single time and more than 10% taken by the ten largest. V gave up 0 bases and J gave up 12 bases; unmatched junction bases: 4. CDR3 length: 14 amino acids. Germline assignment: CDR1 MNHEY and CDR2 SVGAGI.

The sequenced material came from peripheral blood. The gene calls are TRBV6-5 and TRBJ1-6; 8 positions match TRBD1. The receptor's source is a human donor in a cohort sampled during active COVID-19. CDR3 DNA: TGTGCCAGCAGTTACTCGTCAGGGGGCGGACCCCTCCACTTT. Translated: CASSYSSGGGPLHF.